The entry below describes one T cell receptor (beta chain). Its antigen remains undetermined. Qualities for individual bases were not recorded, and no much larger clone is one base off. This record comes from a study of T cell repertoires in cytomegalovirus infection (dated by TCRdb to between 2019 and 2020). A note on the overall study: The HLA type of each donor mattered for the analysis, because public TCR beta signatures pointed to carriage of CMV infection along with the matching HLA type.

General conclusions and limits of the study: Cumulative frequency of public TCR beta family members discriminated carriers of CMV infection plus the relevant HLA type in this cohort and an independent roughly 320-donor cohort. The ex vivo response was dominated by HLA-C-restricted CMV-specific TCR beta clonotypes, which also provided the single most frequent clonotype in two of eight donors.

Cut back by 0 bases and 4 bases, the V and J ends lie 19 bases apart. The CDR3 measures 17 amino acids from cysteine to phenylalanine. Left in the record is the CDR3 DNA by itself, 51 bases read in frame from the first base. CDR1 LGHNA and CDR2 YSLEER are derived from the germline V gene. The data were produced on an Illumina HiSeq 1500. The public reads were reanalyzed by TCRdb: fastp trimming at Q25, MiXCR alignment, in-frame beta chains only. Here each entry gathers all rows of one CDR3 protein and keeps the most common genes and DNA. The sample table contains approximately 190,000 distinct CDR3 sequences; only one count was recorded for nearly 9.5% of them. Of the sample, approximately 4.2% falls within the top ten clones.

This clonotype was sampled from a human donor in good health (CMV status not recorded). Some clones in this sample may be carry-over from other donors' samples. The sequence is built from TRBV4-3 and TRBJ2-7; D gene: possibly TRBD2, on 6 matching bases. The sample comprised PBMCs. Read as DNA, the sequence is TGCGCCAGCAGCCAAGATGTTGGGGGTGGAGGGGCATACGAGCAGTACTTC. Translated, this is CASSQDVGGGGAYEQYF.